The clone carrying this TCR beta chain was observed a single time. This sample was included in a study of blood T cell repertoires in COVID-19. Study details: Researchers got acute and convalescent COVID-19 samples from the United States, Italy and Spain. PBMCs, B-cell-depleted T cells, or T cells were the source of the cDNA or gDNA that made up the material.

As originally analysed: The authors estimated nucleated cell counts from reference gene primer amplification. The table came from immunoSEQ multiplex PCR; TCRdb's copy has only in-frame clones and leaves some out. V and J calls and clone size are copied from that table; D and trimming were computed from the DNA. The data contain 110,000 to 150,000 clones, more than 80% of them singletons. Per germline, CDR1 KGHSH and CDR2 LQKENI. Between the trimmed V and J ends, which lost 1 base and 6 bases, there was a span of 12 bases. The CDR3 totals 14 residues. The sample consisted of peripheral blood. The source of this sequence is an older woman with active COVID-19. The chain combines TRBV18 with TRBJ1-1; D may be TRBD1 (6 bases). Here the CDR3 DNA reads TGTGCCAGCTCACCACGCGGGGGCGCTCCTGAAGCTTTCTTT. Translation gives CASSPRGGAPEAFF.